This note documents a single T cell receptor beta chain sequence. There are 14 residues in the CDR3. Trimming pared 4 bases from V and 1 base from J, leaving 10 bases between. This sample is part of a study of blood T cells in healthy people across ages. The extraction recovered at least 5 micrograms of total RNA per sample. The use of a sample-barcoded 5' primer and a J-beta primer mix characterized a second PCR of roughly 6 to 11 cycles. TCRdb fed the 5' RACE reads into MiXCR, producing one record per CDR3 protein. This sample has approximately 2,000,000 distinct CDR3 sequences, with about two fifths found just once.

The chain couples TRBV12-3 or TRBV12-4 to TRBJ1-1; no reliable D call. The TCR sequence derives from a human donor in good health. What was sequenced was blood. The CDR3 bases are TGTGCCAGCAGTTGGTTCGGCAGGAACACTGAAGCTTTCTTT. This translates into CASSWFGRNTEAFF.